This T cell receptor beta chain was recovered during a study of T cell repertoires in cytomegalovirus infection. Study in general: Based on public TCR beta signatures, there were indications of CMV infection and of a matching HLA type.

TCRdb re-derived calls from the reads in MiXCR, one entry per CDR3 protein. The data contain about 900,000 distinct CDR3 sequences, roughly a third of them singletons. General study findings and limits: Summed frequency of public TCR beta families distinguished CMV carriers with the relevant HLA. HLA-C-restricted CMV-specific TCR beta clonotypes prevailed in the ex vivo response.

This clonotype was counted ten times or more. The antigen is undetermined. Trimming removed 1 base at V and 8 bases at J, with 20 bases between. The CDR3 runs to 17 residues. Germline V lookup: CDR1 SGHVS, CDR2 FQNEAQ. The chain is built from TRBV7-8 and TRBJ1-4; D may be TRBD1 (5 bases). The specimen was cultured CD8+ T cells from PBMCs, collected from culture after CMV antigen stimulation. This sequence originates from a human donor in good health (CMV status not recorded). Some clones in this sample may be carry-over from other donors' samples. CDR3 in amino acids: CASSLVAGTYSLEKLFF. As DNA, the CDR3 is TGTGCCAGCAGCTTAGTTGCAGGGACCTATTCTCTGGAAAAACTGTTTTTT.